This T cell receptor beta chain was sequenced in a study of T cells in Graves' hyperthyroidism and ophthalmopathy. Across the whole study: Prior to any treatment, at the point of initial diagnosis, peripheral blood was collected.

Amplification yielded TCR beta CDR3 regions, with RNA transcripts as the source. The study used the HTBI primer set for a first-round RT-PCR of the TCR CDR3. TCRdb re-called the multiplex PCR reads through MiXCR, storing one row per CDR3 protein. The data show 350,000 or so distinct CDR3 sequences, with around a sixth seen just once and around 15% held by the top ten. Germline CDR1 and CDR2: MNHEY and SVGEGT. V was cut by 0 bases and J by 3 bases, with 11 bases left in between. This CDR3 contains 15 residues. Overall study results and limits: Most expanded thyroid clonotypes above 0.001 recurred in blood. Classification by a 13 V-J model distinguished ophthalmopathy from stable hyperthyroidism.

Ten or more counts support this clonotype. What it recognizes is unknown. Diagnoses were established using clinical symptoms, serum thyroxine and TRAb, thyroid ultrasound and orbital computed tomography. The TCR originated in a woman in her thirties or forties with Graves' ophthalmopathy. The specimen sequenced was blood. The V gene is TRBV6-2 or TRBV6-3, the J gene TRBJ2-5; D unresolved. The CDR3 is CASSYSQNPKETQYF. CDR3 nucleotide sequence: TGTGCCAGCAGTTACTCTCAGAACCCTAAAGAGACCCAGTACTTC.